The 5 T cell receptor beta chains in this list originate from one sample, sequenced in a study of blood T cell repertoires in COVID-19. TCRdb's copy holds only in-frame clones and misses some; the assay was immunoSEQ multiplex PCR. Among some 110,000 clones listed, 80% to 90% were seen once. Sequencing used peripheral blood. The receptors derive from a man aged 70 or older who had recovered from COVID-19.

The chain has TRBV5-4 and TRBJ1-1, with 7 bases aligning to TRBD1. CDR3 size: 16 residues. J lost 0 bases, V lost 10 bases, and 15 bases had no gene match. In germline, CDR1 is SGHNT, CDR2 YYREEE (reference sequence). This CDR3 reads CAAKAGTDFMNTEAFF. CDR3 nucleotides: TGTGCCGCCAAAGCCGGGACAGATTTTATGAACACTGAAGCTTTCTTT.

The V and J genes are TRBV9 and TRBJ2-1; 13 bases are a match to TRBD2. Germline trimming cut 3 bases from V and 8 bases from J; bases unmatched to any gene: 5. This CDR3 comprises 15 residues. CDR1 and CDR2 from the germline V gene are SGDLS and YYNGEE. CDR3 region: CASSAGTSGTYEQFF. CDR3 DNA: TGTGCCAGCAGCGCGGGGACTAGCGGGACCTATGAGCAGTTCTTC.

There are many counts of this clone. The chain uses TRBV2 and TRBJ1-1; D unresolved. With 10 bases removed from V and 4 bases from J, the gap between germline ends came to 13 bases. CDR1 and CDR2 (germline): SNHLY, FYNNEI. The CDR3 runs 12 residues. CDR3 bases: TGTGCCAAGGAAGAGGAGGGCACTGAAGCTTTCTTT. Translated: CAKEEEGTEAFF.

The chain recombines TRBV5-1 with TRBJ1-4, with 7 bases identical to TRBD1. Germline V gives CDR1 SGHRS, CDR2 YFSETQ. V was pared by 4 bases and J by 0 bases, with 3 bases of the junction left unmatched. There are 15 residues in the CDR3. CDR3: CASSPGQATNEKLFF. The DNA for the CDR3 is TGCGCCAGCAGCCCAGGACAGGCAACTAATGAAAAACTGTTTTTT.

The chain carries TRBV4-3 and TRBJ1-6; D is unclear. Germline-derived CDR1 and CDR2 are LGHNA and YSLEER. This CDR3 has 15 residues. V lost 8 bases, J lost 0 bases, and 11 bases lay in between. The CDR3 region is CASGAGLSYNSPLHF. CDR3 nucleotide sequence: TGCGCCAGCGGAGCGGGTCTCTCCTATAATTCACCCCTCCACTTT.